Shown below are 25 T cell receptor beta chains from a single sample sequenced in a study of T cell responses to AZD1222 COVID-19 vaccine. The assay was immunoSEQ multiplex PCR, and TCRdb's table has in-frame clones only and misses some. The table lists approximately 150,000 clones, 90% to 95% of them singletons. The starting material was peripheral blood, obtained on day 0 of AZD1222 vaccination. All receptors derive from an adult in good health.

The chain links TRBV28 to TRBJ2-1; D remains unclear. Trimming left V 1 base short and J 10 bases short, with 11 bases between. The CDR3 extends over 13 amino acids. Looked up from germline, CDR1 is MDHEN and CDR2 is SYDVKM. CDR3 coding DNA: TGTGCCAGCAGTTTATCCTACACTCAAGAGCAGTTCTTC. The encoded protein is CASSLSYTQEQFF.

The chain recombines TRBV4-1 with TRBJ2-1; weak D call: TRBD2 (5 bases). CDR1 is MGHRA, CDR2 YSYEKL, per germline. Deletions cut 5 bases from V and 0 bases from J, with 8 bases between. The CDR3 totals 14 residues. Here the CDR3 reads CASSNTSSYNEQFF. CDR3 nucleotide sequence: TGCGCCAGCAGCAACACTAGCTCCTACAATGAGCAGTTCTTC.

The chain carries TRBV4-3 and TRBJ1-2; maybe TRBD1 (5 bases). The V gene lost 0 bases and the J gene lost 0 bases, with 11 bases spanning the gap. Germline CDR1 and CDR2: LGHNA and YSLEER. The CDR3 loop spans 16 amino acids. The CDR3 loop is CASSQEYRSSNYGYTF. The DNA of the CDR3 is TGCGCCAGCAGCCAAGAGTACAGGAGCTCTAACTATGGCTACACCTTC.

The rearrangement joins TRBV9 to TRBJ1-2; 7 bases are shared with TRBD1. The CDR3 has 14 residues. With 4 bases clipped from V and 8 bases from J, the junction kept 11 bases outside the gene matches. The V gene's germline CDR1 is SGDLS and CDR2 YYNGEE. The CDR3 nucleotides are TGTGCCAGCAGCTCTGGACAGGCAGATTTAGGCTACACCTTC. Its translation: CASSSGQADLGYTF.

J is TRBJ1-5 and V is TRBV18; perhaps TRBD1 as D (6 bases). The V gene's germline CDR1 is KGHSH and CDR2 LQKENI. The V and J ends lost 6 bases and 3 bases respectively, with 9 bases between them. CDR3 length: 13 amino acids. As DNA, the CDR3 is TGTGCCAGCTCCTCAGGGGACAATCAGCCCCAGCATTTT. It codes for CASSSGDNQPQHF.

The chain has TRBV2 and TRBJ2-3; D is perhaps TRBD2 (5 bases). This CDR3 is built from 14 residues. Germline V lookup: CDR1 SNHLY, CDR2 FYNNEI. Trimming stripped 7 bases from V and 1 base from J, with 12 bases between. CDR3 protein: CASIEGGGTDTQYF. The CDR3 coding sequence is TGTGCCAGCATAGAAGGAGGAGGCACAGATACGCAGTATTTT.

The rearrangement joins TRBV4-1 to TRBJ1-2, with D possibly TRBD1 on 5 matching bases. CDR1 is MGHRA and CDR2 is YSYEKL in the germline V gene. V was shortened by 3 bases and J by 6 bases, with 11 bases between the two germline ends. This CDR3 is 13 amino acids long. The CDR3, as DNA: TGCGCCAGCAGCCAGGGACTAGGAGATGGCTACACCTTC. This sequence encodes CASSQGLGDGYTF.

V is TRBV5-1 and J is TRBJ1-5; 9 nucleotides match TRBD1. J gave up 3 bases and V 4 bases, and 5 bases lay outside the gene matches. Looked up from germline, CDR1 is SGHRS and CDR2 is YFSETQ. The CDR3 is 15 amino acids. CDR3 sequence reads: CASSIQGAPNQPQHF. The CDR3 DNA sequence: TGCGCCAGCAGCATACAGGGGGCCCCCAATCAGCCCCAGCATTTT.

This chain connects TRBV11-2 to TRBJ2-2; 11 nucleotides match TRBD2. CDR1 is SGHAT and CDR2 is FQNNGV in the germline V gene. This CDR3 region has 16 residues. J lost 4 bases, V lost 5 bases, and 6 bases had no gene match. The CDR3 here is CASSGILAGGTGELFF. For the CDR3, the DNA is TGTGCCAGCAGCGGAATCCTAGCGGGGGGCACCGGGGAGCTGTTTTTT.

The V and J genes are TRBV27 and TRBJ2-1; 12 positions match TRBD2. V was clipped by 2 bases and J by 9 bases; unmatched bases: 5. Per the germline V gene, CDR1 is MNHEY and CDR2 is SMNVEV (reference sequence). This CDR3 is built from 15 residues. The CDR3: CASSLLAGGPGEQFF. The CDR3 nucleotides read TGTGCCAGCAGTTTACTAGCGGGGGGGCCAGGTGAGCAGTTCTTC.

This chain connects TRBV5-1 to TRBJ2-3, with D perhaps TRBD1 or TRBD2 (5 bases each). The length of the CDR3 is 11 residues. V was pared by 3 bases and J by 9 bases, with 8 bases between. Germline V gene sequence: CDR1 SGHRS, CDR2 YFSETQ. In DNA form, the CDR3 reads TGCGCCAGCAGCTCGGGGCCAACGCAGTATTTT. It translates to CASSSGPTQYF.

The chain combines TRBV27 with TRBJ1-1, with a possible D match to TRBD1 (6 bases). The CDR3 is made up of 15 amino acids. V was shortened by 5 bases and J by 5 bases, with 18 bases between the two germline ends. Looked up from germline, CDR1 is MNHEY and CDR2 is SMNVEV (reference sequence). The CDR3: CASSPRTAVRTEAFF. CDR3 DNA: TGTGCCAGCAGTCCGCGGACAGCGGTGAGAACTGAAGCTTTCTTT.

The V call is TRBV6-1, the J call TRBJ2-2; D perhaps matches TRBD2 (5 bases). Germline CDR1 is MNHNS and CDR2 is SASEGT. The CDR3 length is 16 residues. The germline V and J ends were trimmed by 3 bases and 7 bases, with 18 bases remaining between them. The DNA for the CDR3 is TGTGCCAGCAGTGAGAAACGGGCTAGCCTGCGCGGGGAGCTGTTTTTT. Protein: CASSEKRASLRGELFF.

The V call is TRBV21-1, the J call TRBJ2-3. TRBV21-1 is annotated as a pseudogene. The CDR3 length is 16 residues. The CDR3 coding sequence is TGTGCCAGCAGCAAAGCGCTGACAGGAGGGGCGGATACGCAGTATTTT. It encodes CASSKALTGGADTQYF.

This clone was found a few times. The DNA of the CDR3 is TGTGCCAGCTCACCACAGGGGGCGGCTGAAAAACTGTTTTTT. Translated, it gives CASSPQGAAEKLFF. The chain employs TRBV18 and TRBJ1-4; 7 bases are a match to TRBD1. This CDR3 spans 14 amino acids. V shed 1 base and J 7 bases; nucleotides not matched to a gene: 3. CDR1 is KGHSH and CDR2 is LQKENI in the germline V gene.

The chain combines TRBV7-7 with TRBJ1-5; the D is unclear. CDR1 and CDR2 from the germline V gene are SSHAT and FNYEAQ (reference sequence). Trimming stripped 8 bases from V and 3 bases from J, with 11 bases between. The length of the CDR3 is 13 residues. Written as DNA, the CDR3 is TGTGCCAGCGCCCCTTCACCCAATCAGCCCCAGCATTTT. This encodes CASAPSPNQPQHF.

This chain joins TRBV27 and TRBJ2-2; perhaps TRBD2 as D (5 bases). Germline CDR1 reads MNHEY; CDR2 reads SMNVEV (reference sequence). V was pared by 6 bases and J by 7 bases, with 9 bases between. The CDR3 is 12 amino acids. Here the CDR3 DNA reads TGTGCCAGCAGAGTCGGGATCGGGGAGCTGTTTTTT. This translates into CASRVGIGELFF.

The V and J genes are TRBV5-1 and TRBJ1-6; 9 nucleotides line up with TRBD1. CDR1 and CDR2 from the germline V gene are SGHRS and YFSETQ. V lost 8 bases to trimming and J lost 9 bases; unmatched junction nucleotides: 24. The CDR3 has 19 residues. CDR3 loop: CARMRGPRHGDRVSSPLHF. In DNA, the CDR3 is TGCGCCAGAATGAGGGGGCCCAGACATGGGGACAGGGTGAGTTCACCCCTCCACTTT. Combining the CDR3 with reference TRBV5-1 and TRBJ1-6 gives the whole variable domain KAGVTQTPRYLIKTRGQQVTLSCSPISGHRSVSWYQQTPGQGLQFLFEYFSETQRNKGNFPGRFSGRQFSNSRSEMNVSTLELGDSALYLCARMRGPRHGDRVSSPLHFGNGTRLTVT.

J is TRBJ1-2 and V is TRBV27; unclear D gene. The CDR3 runs to 13 residues. Trimming removed 3 bases from V and 4 bases from J, with 9 bases in between. From germline, CDR1 is MNHEY and CDR2 SMNVEV (reference sequence). In nucleotides, the CDR3 is TGTGCCAGCAGTTTTGAAGAGGGCTATGGCTACACCTTC. Translated, it gives CASSFEEGYGYTF.

The V and J genes are TRBV7-9 and TRBJ2-3; possible D gene TRBD1, 6 bases. V lost 7 bases and J lost 4, with 9 bases in between. The germline V gene has CDR1 SEHNR and CDR2 FQNEAQ (reference sequence). The CDR3 loop spans 12 amino acids. The CDR3 loop is CASIGGPDTQYF. The CDR3 coding sequence is TGTGCCAGCATAGGGGGTCCAGATACGCAGTATTTT.

The rearrangement links TRBV5-1 to TRBJ1-6; D uncertain. The CDR3 loop spans 15 amino acids. The V end lost 4 bases, the J end lost 10 bases, and 18 bases lay between the germline ends. Germline CDR1 is SGHRS and CDR2 is YFSETQ. The CDR3 sequence: CASSGQVGLNSPLHF. The CDR3, as DNA: TGCGCCAGCAGCGGCCAAGTTGGCTTGAACTCACCCCTCCACTTT.

This clone was observed a single time. This chain joins TRBV5-1 and TRBJ1-1; no clear D gene. Germline V lookup: CDR1 SGHRS, CDR2 YFSETQ. V dropped 0 bases and J dropped 4 bases, with 10 bases sitting between them. CDR3 length equals 14 residues. Here the CDR3 reads CASSLEAGVTEAFF. The CDR3 nucleotides are TGCGCCAGCAGCTTGGAGGCCGGGGTCACTGAAGCTTTCTTT.

V is TRBV3-1 (or the pseudogene TRBV3-2) and J is TRBJ1-4; D might be TRBD1 (6 bases). Trimming took off 7 bases at V and 0 bases at J, with 18 bases between the two ends. Germline assignment: CDR1 LGHDT and CDR2 YNNKEL (reference sequence). The CDR3 has 17 residues. The CDR3 DNA reads as TGTGCCAGCAAAAAGACAGGAAAAGATGCAACTAATGAAAAACTGTTTTTT. Its translation is CASKKTGKDATNEKLFF.

V gene TRBV3-1 (or the pseudogene TRBV3-2) combines with J gene TRBJ1-2; TRBD1 aligns across 10 bases. J lost 7 bases, V lost 0 bases, and 2 bases had no gene match. Germline V lookup: CDR1 LGHDT, CDR2 YNNKEL (reference sequence). The CDR3 is 14 residues long. The CDR3 nucleotides read TGTGCCAGCAGCCAAGAGACAGGGGGCACTGGCTACACCTTC. It codes for CASSQETGGTGYTF.

A single count supports this clone. The chain recombines TRBV7-2 with TRBJ1-1; D call uncertain. With 4 bases removed from V and 3 bases from J, the gap between germline ends came to 12 bases. The CDR3 consists of 14 residues. Germline V gene data show CDR1 as SGHTA and CDR2 as FQGNSA. In nucleotides, the CDR3 is TGTGCCAGCAGCTACCTCGGGAGGGACACTGAAGCTTTCTTT. Protein product: CASSYLGRDTEAFF.